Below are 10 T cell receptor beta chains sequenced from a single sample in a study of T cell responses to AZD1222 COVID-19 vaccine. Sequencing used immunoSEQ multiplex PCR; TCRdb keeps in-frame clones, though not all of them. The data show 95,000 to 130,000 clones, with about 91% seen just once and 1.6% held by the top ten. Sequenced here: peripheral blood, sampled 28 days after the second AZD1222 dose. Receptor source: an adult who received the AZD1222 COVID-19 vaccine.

This chain's CDR3 is CASSFGTGDNEQFF. In DNA form, the CDR3 reads TGTGCCAGCAGCTTCGGGACAGGGGACAATGAGCAGTTCTTC. This chain connects TRBV11-1 to TRBJ2-1, with TRBD1 matching over 10 bases. The germline CDR1 and CDR2 sequences are SGHAT and FQDESV (reference sequence). V shed 3 bases and J 5 bases; nucleotides not matched to a gene: 1. This CDR3 is built from 14 residues.

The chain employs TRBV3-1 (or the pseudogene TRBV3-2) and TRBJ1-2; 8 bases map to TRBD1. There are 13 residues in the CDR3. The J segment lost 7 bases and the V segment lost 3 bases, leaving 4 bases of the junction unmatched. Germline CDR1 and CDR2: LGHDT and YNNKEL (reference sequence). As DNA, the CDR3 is TGTGCCAGCAGCCAGGGCGACAGGGGTGGCTACACCTTC. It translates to CASSQGDRGGYTF.

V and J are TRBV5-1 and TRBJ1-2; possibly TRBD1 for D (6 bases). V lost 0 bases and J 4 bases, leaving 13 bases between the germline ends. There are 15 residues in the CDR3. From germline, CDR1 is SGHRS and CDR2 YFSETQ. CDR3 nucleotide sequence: TGCGCCAGCAGCTTGGCCAGGGGAATATCCTATGGCTACACCTTC. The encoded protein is CASSLARGISYGYTF.

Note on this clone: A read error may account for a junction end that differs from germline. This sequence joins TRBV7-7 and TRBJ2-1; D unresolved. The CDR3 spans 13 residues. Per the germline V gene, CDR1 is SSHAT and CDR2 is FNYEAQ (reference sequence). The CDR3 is CASSLEVGNEQFF. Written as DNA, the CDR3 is TGTGCTAGCAGCTTAGAAGTCGGGAATGAGCAGTTCTTC.

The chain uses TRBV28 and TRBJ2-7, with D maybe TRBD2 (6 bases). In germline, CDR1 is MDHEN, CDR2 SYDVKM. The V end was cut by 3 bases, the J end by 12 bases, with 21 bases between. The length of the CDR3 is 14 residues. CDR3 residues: CASSFEGGGSASYF. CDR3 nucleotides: TGTGCCAGCAGTTTTGAGGGCGGAGGGAGCGCTTCGTACTTC. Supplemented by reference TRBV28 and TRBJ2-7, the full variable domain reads DVKVTQSSRYLVKRTGEKVFLECVQDMDHENMFWYRQDPGLGLRLIYFSYDVKMKEKGDIPEGYSVSREKKERFSLILESASTNQTSMYLCASSFEGGGSASYFGPGTRLTVT.

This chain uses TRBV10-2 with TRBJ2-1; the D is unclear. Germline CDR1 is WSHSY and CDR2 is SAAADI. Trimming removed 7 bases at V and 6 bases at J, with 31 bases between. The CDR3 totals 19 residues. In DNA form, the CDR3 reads TGCGCCAGCAAATCAGACGGAATAACCGGGCCCCCCCCACCCAATGAGCAGTTCTTC. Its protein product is CASKSDGITGPPPPNEQFF.

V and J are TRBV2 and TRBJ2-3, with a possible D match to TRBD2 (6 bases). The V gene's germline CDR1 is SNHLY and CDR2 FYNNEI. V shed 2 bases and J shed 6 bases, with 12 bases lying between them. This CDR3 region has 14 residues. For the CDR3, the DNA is TGTGCCAGCAGTGAACTACTAGCAATGGATACGCAGTATTTT. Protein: CASSELLAMDTQYF.

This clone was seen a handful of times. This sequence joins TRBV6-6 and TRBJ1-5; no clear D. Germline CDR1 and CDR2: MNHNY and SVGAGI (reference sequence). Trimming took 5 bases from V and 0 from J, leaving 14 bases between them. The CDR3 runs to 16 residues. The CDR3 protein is CASSHKDGGSNQPQHF. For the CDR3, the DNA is TGTGCCAGCAGTCACAAGGACGGAGGTAGCAATCAGCCCCAGCATTTT.

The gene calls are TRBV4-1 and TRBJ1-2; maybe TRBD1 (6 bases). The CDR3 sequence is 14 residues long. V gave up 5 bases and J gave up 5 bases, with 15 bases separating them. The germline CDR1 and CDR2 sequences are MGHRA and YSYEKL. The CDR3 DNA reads TGCGCCAGCAGCTTCCGACAGGCGAATTATGGCTACACCTTC. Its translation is CASSFRQANYGYTF.

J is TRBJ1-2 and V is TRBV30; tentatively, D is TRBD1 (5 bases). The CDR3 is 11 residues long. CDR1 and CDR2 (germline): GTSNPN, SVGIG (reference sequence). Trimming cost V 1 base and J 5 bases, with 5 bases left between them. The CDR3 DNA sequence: TGTGCCTGGAGTGCAGGGTATGGCTACACCTTC. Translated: CAWSAGYGYTF.